This is a list of T cell receptor beta chains from one sample in a study of blood T cell repertoires in COVID-19. Data came from immunoSEQ multiplex PCR; TCRdb stores just in-frame clones and leaves some out. The sample consists of approximately 440,000 clones, about nine tenths of them appearing once. Input material: PBMCs or T cells enriched from blood (not recorded which). These receptors all come from a woman between 18 and 30 years old who had recovered from COVID-19. CDR3s include the opening cysteine and the closing phenylalanine or tryptophan. Fields, in order: V gene, J gene, D gene, clone size, CDR3 DNA, CDR3 protein. A D gene is named only where the DNA matches it firmly. Not every row has a clone size; where given, it reads once, few, many or a size class.

TRBV19	TRBJ2-2	TRBD2	.	TGTGCCAGTAGTATAGTAGCGGGGACGAACACCGGGGAGCTGTTTTTT	CASSIVAGTNTGELFF
TRBV30	TRBJ2-5	.	.	TGTGCCTGGAGTATGCCTATAACGGGGACCCAGTACTTC	CAWSMPITGTQYF
TRBV7-8	TRBJ1-1	.	few	TGTGCCAGCAGCACGAGCCCCGGAGGATACACTGAAGCTTTCTTT	CASSTSPGGYTEAFF
TRBV5-6	TRBJ2-5	.	.	TGTGCCAGCAGCTTTTTTCTTTCGCCGGCGGGCCAAGAGACCCAGTACTTC	CASSFFLSPAGQETQYF
TRBV28	TRBJ1-1	TRBD1	.	TGTGCCAGCAGTCAGCGGACAGGGGCGTTGAACACTGAAGCTTTCTTT	CASSQRTGALNTEAFF
TRBV5-5	TRBJ1-4	TRBD1	.	TGTGCCAGCAGCCCCCACCCCCCGACAGGGCTTAATGAAAAACTGTTTTTT	CASSPHPPTGLNEKLFF
TRBV2	TRBJ2-4	TRBD1	.	TGTGCCAGCAGGGAACAGGGGCTGGTTTTAGCCAAAAACATTCAGTACTTC	CASREQGLVLAKNIQYF
TRBV6-5	TRBJ2-4	.	.	TGTGCCAGCAGTCGCGACAGTTCGATAGTCATTCAGTACTTC	CASSRDSSIVIQYF
TRBV15	TRBJ2-7	TRBD1	.	TGTGCCACCAGCATTGAGACAGGGCTCTACGAGCAGTACTTC	CATSIETGLYEQYF
TRBV7-8	TRBJ1-5	.	.	TGTGCCAGCAGCTTAGAATCCGGGGAACAGCCCCAGCATTTT	CASSLESGEQPQHF
TRBV5-1	TRBJ1-4	TRBD1	few	TGCGCCAGCAGCAGGACAGGGCTAGCAACTAATGAAAAACTGTTTTTT	CASSRTGLATNEKLFF
TRBV5-4	TRBJ1-1	TRBD1	.	TGTGCCAGCAGCTTACAGGGGGCGAGCACTGAAGCTTTCTTT	CASSLQGASTEAFF
TRBV7-9	TRBJ1-1	.	few	TGTGCCAGCAGCCCATCACAAATCTCGAACACTGAAGCTTTCTTT	CASSPSQISNTEAFF
TRBV7-8	TRBJ2-7	TRBD2	few	TGTGCCAGCAGCTTAGTTGGTAGCGGGGGGGATGCCTACGAGCAGTACTTC	CASSLVGSGGDAYEQYF
TRBV24-1	TRBJ2-5	.	.	TGTGCCACCAGTGAGGAAGGGCCAGGGGAGACCCAGTACTTC	CATSEEGPGETQYF
TRBV12-3/TRBV12-4	TRBJ1-1	.	.	TGTGCCAGCAGTCTTCTTAGGGGAACTGAAGCTTTCTTT	CASSLLRGTEAFF
TRBV2	TRBJ1-2	TRBD1	.	TGTGCCAGCTCGGGACAGAACTATGGCTACACCTTC	CASSGQNYGYTF
TRBV28	TRBJ2-1	TRBD2	.	TGTGCCAGCAGTTCAGGACTAGCGGGATCGAATGAGCAGTTCTTC	CASSSGLAGSNEQFF
TRBV28	TRBJ1-2	TRBD1	.	TGTGCCAGCAGTCTAACAGGGGGCGCCGGCTATGGCTACACCTTC	CASSLTGGAGYGYTF
TRBV7-8	TRBJ2-7	TRBD1	.	TGTGCCAGCAGCTTGACAGGGGGCGCAAACGGGGGCTACGAGCAGTACTTC	CASSLTGGANGGYEQYF
TRBV10-3	TRBJ2-1	TRBD1	.	TGTGCCATCGCCCGGGACAGGGGAGTGTATGAGCAGTTCTTC	CAIARDRGVYEQFF
TRBV6-6	TRBJ1-1	.	.	TGTGCCAGCTATTCGGGGAAAGCTTTCTTT	CASYSGKAFF
TRBV18	TRBJ2-2	TRBD1	once	TGTGCCAGCTCACCGGGACAGGGGGCGAACACCGGGGAGCTGTTTTTT	CASSPGQGANTGELFF
TRBV5-1	TRBJ2-2	.	.	TGCGCCAGCACCCTCATGGAGGCCGGGGAGCTGTTTTTT	CASTLMEAGELFF
TRBV6-6	TRBJ1-2	.	.	TGTGCCAGCAGCCACAGGGAGTTAGGCTACACCTTC	CASSHRELGYTF
TRBV23-1	TRBJ1-2	.	.	TGCGCCAGCAGCCTACCCGCTGCTAACTATGGCTACACCTTC	CASSLPAANYGYTF
TRBV7-2	TRBJ1-2	TRBD1	.	TGTGCCAGCAGCTCCCCTGGGACAGGCCTCTATGGCTACACCTTC	CASSSPGTGLYGYTF